What follows are 5 T cell receptor beta chains derived from one specimen sequenced in a study of cytomegalovirus exposure and HLA in healthy donors. Profiling relied on immunoSEQ multiplex PCR, and the TCRdb table lists in-frame clones only, not all of them. The data show about 160,000 clones, 85% to 90% seen once. Sequenced sample: PBMCs. These receptors all come from a man aged 18 to 30 in good health and CMV-seropositive.

In this sample, this clone turned up once. The chain is built from TRBV28 and TRBJ2-4, with D possibly TRBD2 on 5 matching bases. Trimming pared 2 bases from V and 7 bases from J, leaving 12 bases between. Germline CDR1 and CDR2: MDHEN and SYDVKM. The CDR3 loop spans 14 amino acids. The CDR3, as DNA: TGTGCCAGCAGTTTAAGTTGGCGAGGGAACATTCAGTACTTC. Its protein product is CASSLSWRGNIQYF.

In this sample, this clone turned up once. The chain combines TRBV6-1 with TRBJ2-1; TRBD2 matches at 10 bases. The germline V gene encodes CDR1 MNHNS and CDR2 SASEGT. Trimming cost V 4 bases and J 4 bases; bases outside gene matches: 4. The CDR3 has 15 amino acids. CDR3 in DNA: TGTGCCAGCAGTGCGGGACTAGCGCATTACAATGAGCAGTTCTTC. Its protein product is CASSAGLAHYNEQFF.

The J gene is TRBJ2-6, the V gene TRBV2; no firm D call. The CDR3 sequence is 15 residues long. Trimming cost V 7 bases and J 0 bases, with 10 bases left between them. Germline V gene sequence: CDR1 SNHLY, CDR2 FYNNEI. The DNA for the CDR3 is TGTGCCAGCACCGAGCTGTACTCTGGGGCCAACGTCCTGACTTTC. Translation: CASTELYSGANVLTF.

J is TRBJ2-7 and V is TRBV5-1; 7 positions agree with TRBD2. Germline assignment: CDR1 SGHRS and CDR2 YFSETQ. The CDR3 spans 17 residues. After removal of 0 bases from V and 4 bases from J, the junction contained 13 bases not matched to a gene. The CDR3 DNA reads as TGCGCCAGCAGCTTGGGGCCTAGCGGAGTGGGGATATACGAGCAGTACTTC. Protein: CASSLGPSGVGIYEQYF.

J is TRBJ1-4 and V is TRBV6-5; 7 bases are a match to TRBD1. V shed 8 bases, J shed 5 bases, and the junction held 5 bases outside the gene matches. This CDR3 comprises 13 residues. CDR1 is MNHEY and CDR2 is SVGAGI in the germline V gene. The CDR3 coding sequence is TGTGCCAGCGGGGACAGAGAAAATGAAAAACTGTTTTTT. It encodes CASGDRENEKLFF.